These 14 T cell receptor beta chains were all obtained from the same sample, sequenced in a study of blood T cell repertoires in COVID-19 (dated by TCRdb to 2019 to 2021). The library was obtained by the immunoSEQ multiplex PCR assay. Entries here come from immuneACCESS through TCRdb and include only in-frame sequences with V and J called. Some clones fail to appear in such tables; in the studies checked, an unresolved V gene covers under half of the shortfall, and the cause of the remainder is unknown. For this sample the table gives around 190,000 clones, of which roughly 85% were detected only once. Together, the top ten hold 8.2% of the sample. Sequenced input: peripheral blood. Receptor source: a woman aged 55-69 years with acute or convalescent COVID-19.

The chain employs TRBV3-1 (or the pseudogene TRBV3-2) and TRBJ2-7, with TRBD2 matching over 13 bases. The V and J ends lost 2 bases and 0 bases, in that order; junction bases with no gene match: 1. This CDR3 region has 16 residues. Per the germline V gene, CDR1 is LGHDT and CDR2 is YNNKEL (reference sequence). CDR3 DNA sequence: TGTGCCAGCAGCCAATGGACTAGCGGGAGCTCCTACGAGCAGTACTTC. This encodes CASSQWTSGSSYEQYF.

The chain links TRBV19 to TRBJ2-6; D is unresolved. Trimming cost V 4 bases and J 0 bases, with 10 bases left between them. Germline CDR1 is LNHDA and CDR2 is SQIVND (reference sequence). The CDR3 extends over 16 amino acids. CDR3 region: CASSTGRSSGANVLTF. The CDR3 DNA is TGTGCCAGTAGTACCGGTCGTAGCTCTGGGGCCAACGTCCTGACTTTC.

The chain recombines TRBV7-3 with TRBJ2-1; D might be TRBD2 (7 bases). Trimming stripped 0 bases from V and 4 bases from J, with 10 bases between. The CDR3 spans 15 residues. Germline lookup yields CDR1 SGHTA and CDR2 FQGTGA. CDR3 loop: CASSLTGRGYNEQFF. CDR3 nucleotides: TGTGCCAGCAGCTTAACGGGGAGGGGGTACAATGAGCAGTTCTTC.

V gene TRBV5-6 combines with J gene TRBJ1-2; 9 positions match TRBD1. After removal of 6 bases from V and 7 bases from J, the junction contained 10 bases not matched to a gene. CDR3 length equals 14 residues. Germline CDR1 and CDR2: SGHDT and YYEEEE. Here the CDR3 DNA reads TGTGCCAGCAACAGGGACAGGGTCGTCCCTGGCTACACCTTC. The encoded protein is CASNRDRVVPGYTF.

The rearrangement joins TRBV11-1 to TRBJ2-1; D possibly corresponds to TRBD1 (6 bases). V was clipped by 5 bases and J by 8 bases, with 16 bases between them. Germline V gene sequence: CDR1 SGHAT, CDR2 FQDESV (reference sequence). CDR3 length equals 14 residues. Here the CDR3 reads CASSRDRSGDEQFF. CDR3 DNA sequence: TGTGCCAGCAGCCGGGATAGATCAGGGGATGAGCAGTTCTTC.

The V call is TRBV5-1, the J call TRBJ2-5; D is ambiguous. V was clipped by 4 bases and J by 4 bases, with 14 bases between them. The CDR3 contains 14 residues. Germline V CDR1 and CDR2: SGHRS, YFSETQ. The CDR3 spells CASSLFGVGETQYF. Written as DNA, the CDR3 is TGCGCCAGCAGCCTTTTTGGAGTGGGAGAGACCCAGTACTTC. The entire variable domain, with the rest obtained from reference TRBV5-1 and TRBJ2-5, is as follows: KAGVTQTPRYLIKTRGQQVTLSCSPISGHRSVSWYQQTPGQGLQFLFEYFSETQRNKGNFPGRFSGRQFSNSRSEMNVSTLELGDSALYLCASSLFGVGETQYFGPGTRLLVL.

The chain couples TRBV7-3 to TRBJ1-1; perhaps TRBD1 as D (5 bases). Trimming removed 5 bases from V and 1 base from J, with 8 bases in between. Germline CDR1 SGHTA, CDR2 FQGTGA. This CDR3 is built from 13 residues. CDR3 DNA sequence: TGTGCCAGCAGCCCCACAGGGAACACTGAAGCTTTCTTT. This encodes CASSPTGNTEAFF.

This chain uses TRBV20-1 with TRBJ2-7; TRBD2 might be the D (5 bases). This CDR3 comprises 10 residues. V was shortened by 5 bases and J by 4 bases, with 6 bases between the two germline ends. The germline V gene has CDR1 DFQATT and CDR2 SNEGSKA (reference sequence). The CDR3, as DNA: TGCAGTGCTGGGAGTTACGAGCAGTACTTC. Translation: CSAGSYEQYF.

V and J are TRBV5-1 and TRBJ1-3, with TRBD1 as a possible D gene (6 bases). The germline V gene encodes CDR1 SGHRS and CDR2 YFSETQ. V was clipped by 0 bases and J by 1 base, with 11 bases between them. The CDR3 is made up of 16 amino acids. CDR3 amino acids: CASSLVGAGSGNTIYF. In nucleotides, the CDR3 is TGCGCCAGCAGCTTGGTGGGGGCAGGATCTGGAAACACCATATATTTT.

The rearrangement joins TRBV3-1 (or the pseudogene TRBV3-2) to TRBJ1-2; D is possibly TRBD1 (6 bases). V lost 0 bases, J lost 2 bases, and 10 bases lay in between. The CDR3 totals 15 residues. Germline assignment: CDR1 LGHDT and CDR2 YNNKEL (reference sequence). CDR3 sequence reads: CASSQDRQGNYGYTF. For the CDR3, the DNA is TGTGCCAGCAGCCAAGATAGGCAGGGGAACTATGGCTACACCTTC.

The table lists this clone with a count of one. The chain employs TRBV5-1 and TRBJ1-1, with 8 positions matching TRBD1. The CDR3 is 17 residues long. Germline V lookup: CDR1 SGHRS, CDR2 YFSETQ. The V gene end was trimmed by 0 bases and the J gene end by 3 bases; junction bases not matched to a gene: 10. The CDR3 DNA follows: TGCGCCAGCAGCTTGGCCCGGACAGGGAGCGAGTACACTGAAGCTTTCTTT. Translating it yields CASSLARTGSEYTEAFF.

CDR3 residues: CASSLRVGYGYTF. Here the CDR3 DNA reads TGTGCCAGCAGCCTCAGGGTGGGCTATGGCTACACCTTC. V is TRBV28 and J is TRBJ1-2; D perhaps matches TRBD1 (5 bases). CDR1 is MDHEN, CDR2 SYDVKM, per germline. The CDR3 sequence is 13 residues long. The germline V and J ends were trimmed by 6 bases and 4 bases, with 12 bases remaining between them.

This clone was seen more than once but under ten times. Here the CDR3 reads CASSLVANQPQHF. The DNA for the CDR3 is TGTGCCAGCAGTTTGGTAGCTAATCAGCCCCAGCATTTT. This chain uses TRBV27 with TRBJ1-5; D is unresolved. Trimming removed 3 bases from V and 4 bases from J, with 7 bases in between. The length of the CDR3 is 13 residues. Germline CDR1 MNHEY, CDR2 SMNVEV (reference sequence).

The chain joins TRBV15 to TRBJ1-2; D gene unclear. There are 14 residues in the CDR3. The germline V and J ends were trimmed by 2 bases and 4 bases, with 11 bases remaining between them. The germline gives CDR1 LNHNV, CDR2 YYDKDF (reference sequence). The CDR3 region is CATSRPPAGYGYTF. In nucleotides, the CDR3 is TGTGCCACCAGCAGACCACCGGCGGGCTATGGCTACACCTTC.